A selection of T cell receptor beta chains follows, all from one sample in a study of T cell responses to AZD1222 COVID-19 vaccine. Profiling relied on immunoSEQ multiplex PCR, and the TCRdb table lists in-frame clones only, not all of them. The sample holds approximately 100,000 clones, approximately 85% seen once. This specimen was peripheral blood, taken on day 0 of MenACWY control vaccination. These receptors came from an adult in good health. Both conserved end residues are part of each CDR3. A D gene is named only where the DNA matches it firmly. Part of the rows lack a size; the others show once, few, many or a class for expanded clones.

clone_size | d_call | j_call | v_call | cdr3_nt | cdr3_aa
. | . | TRBJ1-5 | TRBV28 | TGTGCCAGCAGTTCTCCTGTTGGACAGAGCGACAATCAGCCCCAGCATTTT | CASSSPVGQSDNQPQHF
few | TRBD2 | TRBJ2-5 | TRBV5-1 | TGCGCCAGCAGCTTTTCTCTAGCGGGGTACCAAGAGACCCAGTACTTC | CASSFSLAGYQETQYF
. | TRBD1 | TRBJ1-1 | TRBV5-1 | TGCGCCAGCAGCTTGGGACAGGGGGTGATGAACACTGAAGCTTTCTTT | CASSLGQGVMNTEAFF
. | TRBD1 | TRBJ2-1 | TRBV2 | TGTGCCAGCAGTGTATGGGACAGGGGTAATGAGCAGTTCTTC | CASSVWDRGNEQFF
. | . | TRBJ1-1 | TRBV28 | TGTGCCAGCAGTTTCTCCAGGGCTGGGGTGGCTGAAGCTTTCTTT | CASSFSRAGVAEAFF
. | TRBD1 | TRBJ1-4 | TRBV30 | TGTGCCTGGAGTGTACTGTTCAGGGGGAGCCATGAAAAACTGTTTTTT | CAWSVLFRGSHEKLFF
. | . | TRBJ1-1 | TRBV12-3/TRBV12-4 | TGTGCCAGCAGTTTAGGGCCAGGCACTGAAGCTTTCTTT | CASSLGPGTEAFF
. | TRBD2 | TRBJ2-2 | TRBV2 | TGTGCCAGCGATATCGGGGGAGGGACCGGGGAGCTGTTTTTT | CASDIGGGTGELFF
. | . | TRBJ2-7 | TRBV7-9 | TGTGCCAGCAGCCCGAGTGCTTCTTACGAGCAGTACTTC | CASSPSASYEQYF
. | . | TRBJ2-5 | TRBV4-3 | TGCGCCAGCAGCCCGGGACTTCATGAGACCCAGTACTTC | CASSPGLHETQYF
. | . | TRBJ1-3 | TRBV9 | TGTGCCAGCAGCGTGGCAGACTCTGGAAACACCATATATTTT | CASSVADSGNTIYF
. | . | TRBJ2-2 | TRBV9 | TGTGCCAGCAGCGTCGGGACAACTAACCCGAGGGCCCCCGGGGAGCTGTTTTTT | CASSVGTTNPRAPGELFF
. | TRBD1 | TRBJ1-1 | TRBV6-6 | TGTGCCAGCAGTTACATAGGGGGCGGTTTGAACACTGAAGCTTTCTTT | CASSYIGGGLNTEAFF
. | . | TRBJ1-5 | TRBV19 | TGTGCCAGTAGTATTCAGGGTTACAATCAGCCCCAGCATTTT | CASSIQGYNQPQHF
. | . | TRBJ1-3 | TRBV7-6 | TGTGCCAGCAGCTTAGCAGGGCCTGGAAACACCATATATTTT | CASSLAGPGNTIYF
. | . | TRBJ1-1 | TRBV6-5 | TGTGCCAGCAGGAGACGGGCTGAAGCTTTCTTT | CASRRRAEAFF
. | TRBD1 | TRBJ1-3 | TRBV19 | TGTGCCAGTAGCACCACCGCCGGAGGGGGCGGTGGAAACACCATATATTTT | CASSTTAGGGGGNTIYF
. | TRBD1 | TRBJ1-3 | TRBV27 | TGTGCCAGCAGTTTAGACATCGGACAGGGGGAGAGAAACACCATATATTTT | CASSLDIGQGERNTIYF
once | . | TRBJ1-1 | TRBV9 | TGTGCCAGCAGCGTAGGGCCAGGGGAGAACACTGAAGCTTTCTTT | CASSVGPGENTEAFF
. | . | TRBJ2-6 | TRBV11-2 | TGTGCCAGCAGCCAACGGTCTGGGGCCAACGTCCTGACTTTC | CASSQRSGANVLTF
. | TRBD1 | TRBJ1-2 | TRBV6-4 | TGTGCCAGCAGTGTCGTCAGGGGGGAAGGCTACACCTTC | CASSVVRGEGYTF
. | . | TRBJ2-7 | TRBV4-1 | TGCGCCAGCAGTTTCATTGCAGGCGAGCAGTACTTC | CASSFIAGEQYF
. | TRBD2 | TRBJ2-7 | TRBV5-1 | TGCGCCAGCAGCTGGGGGGGAGTGTCAGACGAGCAGTACTTC | CASSWGGVSDEQYF
. | TRBD2 | TRBJ2-3 | TRBV7-9 | TGTGCCAGCAGCTTGCGGGAGGCCACAGATACGCAGTATTTT | CASSLREATDTQYF
. | TRBD1 | TRBJ1-5 | TRBV28 | TGTGCCAGCAGTTTAGGAGGGGGACAGGGGATGCGCAATCAGCCCCAGCATTTT | CASSLGGGQGMRNQPQHF
. | . | TRBJ1-3 | TRBV7-9 | TGTGCCAGCAGCTTAGGTCTTGGGAACACCATATATTTT | CASSLGLGNTIYF
. | . | TRBJ1-5 | TRBV18 | TGTGCCAGCTCACCAGGGGAGGGGTATCAGCCCCAGCATTTT | CASSPGEGYQPQHF
. | . | TRBJ1-4 | TRBV30 | TGTGCCTGGAGTCCTCCACCTCGGGAAAAACTGTTTTTT | CAWSPPPREKLFF
. | . | TRBJ2-5 | TRBV5-1 | TGCGCCAGCAGCGAGGACAGCTCGGCGGGGACCCAGTACTTC | CASSEDSSAGTQYF
once | . | TRBJ2-7 | TRBV12-2 | TGTGCAAGTCGCTTAGTTGGGACAGGGTGCTACGAGCAGTACTTC | CASRLVGTGCYEQYF
. | TRBD2 | TRBJ2-7 | TRBV7-8 | TGTGCCAGCAGCTTAGATTCCCTAGCGGGAGGGATCTACATGGAGCAGTACTTC | CASSLDSLAGGIYMEQYF
. | TRBD1 | TRBJ1-1 | TRBV7-6 | TGTGCCAGCAGCGCTATCAGGGGGCAGGAGGCTTTCTTT | CASSAIRGQEAFF
. | . | TRBJ1-4 | TRBV29-1 | TGCAGCGGAATGTACGGGCAGGAAAAACTGTTTTTT | CSGMYGQEKLFF
few | . | TRBJ2-7 | TRBV5-6 | TGTGCCAGCAGAGGGCGGGGCTTGACCTACGAGCAGTACTTC | CASRGRGLTYEQYF
. | TRBD1 | TRBJ1-1 | TRBV4-3 | TGCGCCAGCGGCCGGGGACAGGAGGACACTGAAGCTTTCTTT | CASGRGQEDTEAFF
. | . | TRBJ2-2 | TRBV14 | TGTGCCAGCAGCCAAGCCGGCAGGAACACCGGGGAGCTGTTTTTT | CASSQAGRNTGELFF
. | TRBD1 | TRBJ2-7 | TRBV29-1 | TGCAGCGCCTCGGACAGGAGATCCTACGAGCAGTACTTC | CSASDRRSYEQYF
. | . | TRBJ1-2 | TRBV19 | TGTGCCAGTAGTATGAGGCCGGGTGTGGTTGGCTACACCTTC | CASSMRPGVVGYTF
once | . | TRBJ1-2 | TRBV28 | TGTGCCAGCAGTCCCTGGGGAGAGGTGAGCTACACCTTC | CASSPWGEVSYTF
. | . | TRBJ2-7 | TRBV7-3 | TGTGCCAGCAGCTCTCTCTCGGTTTGGGACGAGCAGTACTTC | CASSSLSVWDEQYF
. | . | TRBJ1-1 | TRBV3-1/TRBV3-2 | TGTGCCAGCAGCAAGGGATTTCTAAGCGGCCTGTTGAACACTGAAGCTTTCTTT | CASSKGFLSGLLNTEAFF
. | . | TRBJ2-3 | TRBV5-6 | TGTGCCAGCAGCCGCGGGACCGACACAGATACGCAGTATTTT | CASSRGTDTDTQYF
. | . | TRBJ1-2 | TRBV14 | TGTGCCAGCAGCCAGTGGCAGGGTCGGGTTGGCTACACCTTC | CASSQWQGRVGYTF
. | TRBD1 | TRBJ1-6 | TRBV7-2 | TGTGCCAGCAACCAAGGGCAGGGGGCAAATTCACCCCTCCACTTT | CASNQGQGANSPLHF
few | . | TRBJ1-6 | TRBV27 | TGTGCCAGCAGTTTTTTTCCTTCACCCCTCCACTTT | CASSFFPSPLHF
. | . | TRBJ1-6 | TRBV4-2 | TGTGCCAGCAGCCAAGGGCCGGGGGCCCCTTCACCCCTCCACTTT | CASSQGPGAPSPLHF
. | TRBD1 | TRBJ1-4 | TRBV28 | TGTGCCAGCAGCCAGAAGCCAGGGGGTACTAATGAAAAACTGTTTTTT | CASSQKPGGTNEKLFF
few | . | TRBJ1-4 | TRBV9 | TGTGCCAGCAGCGTAACCCGAGGGGGGGAAAAACTGTTTTTT | CASSVTRGGEKLFF
. | TRBD1 | TRBJ1-6 | TRBV7-2 | TGTGCCAGCAGCGAAAGGGGGCAGGGCCATTCACCCCTCCACTTT | CASSERGQGHSPLHF
. | . | TRBJ2-3 | TRBV5-1 | TGCGCCAGCAGCTTCGAAAGTAGCACAGATACGCAGTATTTT | CASSFESSTDTQYF
. | TRBD1 | TRBJ2-1 | TRBV6-2/TRBV6-3 | TGTGCCAGCAGTTCCCAGACAGGGGGGTACAATGAGCAGTTCTTC | CASSSQTGGYNEQFF
. | . | TRBJ2-7 | TRBV4-3 | TGCGCCAGCAGCCAAGACAGCCTGGGCCTCTACGAGCAGTACTTC | CASSQDSLGLYEQYF
. | TRBD2 | TRBJ2-5 | TRBV6-2/TRBV6-3 | TGTGCCAGCAGTTACAGCTCTAGCGGGGGGCCCCAAGAGACCCAGTACTTC | CASSYSSSGGPQETQYF
. | . | TRBJ2-1 | TRBV7-2 | TGTGCCAGCAGCTCCCAGGATATAGGAGAGCAGTTCTTC | CASSSQDIGEQFF
. | . | TRBJ2-5 | TRBV4-3 | TGCGCCAGCAGCCAAGGGGCACAGGTGGGGCAAGAGACCCAGTACTTC | CASSQGAQVGQETQYF